The source of this TCR beta chain is a study of STAT5B mutations in CD4+ large granular lymphocyte leukemia. Looking at the study overall: Healthy donors showed HLA-associated enrichment of the CDR3 'QG' motif.

This table comes from immunoSEQ multiplex PCR, and its TCRdb copy is limited to in-frame clones, with some not included. The table has about 29,000 clones, roughly 79% seen once. Study-level findings and limits: 8/27 top patient clones versus 2/35 control clones were TRBV06-family. No patients shared main leukemic clonotypes, though roughly 27% appeared at low frequency elsewhere.

Details on this clone: Its target is not known.

CDR1 and CDR2 from the germline V gene are MDHEN and SYDVKM. The CDR3 has 15 residues. V dropped 7 bases and J dropped 4 bases, with 16 bases sitting between them. The sequence derives from a human donor in good health. The genes are TRBV28 and TRBJ1-4; D is possibly TRBD1 (5 bases). The sequenced sample consisted of CD4+ T cells from blood buffy coats. In DNA, the CDR3 is TGTGCCAGCAATTACGGGGGAGACTTTAATGAAAAACTGTTTTTT. This sequence encodes CASNYGGDFNEKLFF.